The clone carrying this TCR beta chain was counted only a few times. The data are from a study of beta chain features in type 1 diabetes. CDR1 is SGHRS and CDR2 is YFSETQ in the germline V gene. Trimming at V came to 3 bases and at J to 7 bases, leaving 8 bases not matched to a gene. The length of the CDR3 is 15 residues. Of the isolated RNA, all was reverse transcribed, and so the sequenced material was expressed TCRB transcripts. Profiling relied on immunoSEQ multiplex PCR, and the TCRdb table lists in-frame clones only, not all of them. The top ten hold under 1.5% of the sample, which has more than 120,000 clones, 8.5% to 12% seen once.

This receptor was taken from a man younger than 30 in good health. The specimen sequenced was naive CD4+ T cells from blood. The chain recombines TRBV5-1 with TRBJ1-4; 8 bases line up with TRBD1. The CDR3 protein is CASSSSTGASEKLFF. CDR3 nucleotide sequence: TGCGCCAGCAGCTCCTCGACAGGGGCGAGTGAAAAACTGTTTTTT.